A single sample is the source of the 29 T cell receptor beta chains below, sequenced in a study of blood T cell repertoires in COVID-19. The protocol was immunoSEQ multiplex PCR, while the TCRdb copy is restricted to in-frame clones and leaves out a portion. Seen here are fewer than 350,000 clones, around 90% observed once, and the top ten hold 5.2%. The sequencing sample was made of PBMCs or T cells enriched from blood (not recorded which). The receptors were sampled from a man aged 55 to 69 who had recovered from COVID-19.

This chain joins TRBV7-9 and TRBJ1-4; TRBD1 matches 7 bases. This CDR3 comprises 15 residues. Germline V gene data show CDR1 as SEHNR and CDR2 as FQNEAQ (reference sequence). J was trimmed by 0 bases and V by 4 bases; bases with no gene match: 2. This CDR3 is CASSSGQTTNEKLFF. The CDR3, as DNA: TGTGCCAGCAGCTCGGGACAGACAACTAATGAAAAACTGTTTTTT.

This clone was seen only a few times. The chain employs TRBV28 and TRBJ1-6, with D tentatively TRBD1 (6 bases). V was cut by 3 bases and J by 4 bases, with 10 bases left in between. The CDR3 loop spans 15 amino acids. The germline CDR1 and CDR2 sequences are MDHEN and SYDVKM. CDR3 region: CASSFPTGYNSPLHF. In DNA form, the CDR3 reads TGTGCCAGCAGTTTCCCCACAGGGTATAATTCACCCCTCCACTTT.

This chain uses TRBV7-9 with TRBJ1-2; D remains unclear. V was cut by 2 bases and J by 4 bases, with 11 bases left in between. From germline, CDR1 is SEHNR and CDR2 FQNEAQ (reference sequence). CDR3 length equals 14 residues. The CDR3 here is CASSLTGDGYGYTF. CDR3 coding DNA: TGTGCCAGCAGCTTAACCGGGGATGGCTATGGCTACACCTTC. Supplemented by reference TRBV7-9 and TRBJ1-2, the full variable domain reads DTGVSQNPRHKITKRGQNVTFRCDPISEHNRLYWYRQTLGQGPEFLTYFQNEAQLEKSRLLSDRFSAERPKGSFSTLEIQRTEQGDSAMYLCASSLTGDGYGYTFGSGTRLTVV.

The chain carries TRBV28 and TRBJ2-1; D possibly corresponds to TRBD2 (6 bases). From germline, CDR1 is MDHEN and CDR2 SYDVKM. V shed 6 bases and J shed 6 bases, with 15 bases lying between them. The CDR3 sequence is 14 residues long. This chain's CDR3 is CASRGGLVGNEQFF. In DNA, the CDR3 is TGTGCCAGCAGGGGAGGCCTCGTGGGCAATGAGCAGTTCTTC.

This chain links TRBV7-3 with TRBJ2-3; TRBD2 matches at 8 bases. Germline CDR1 SGHTA, CDR2 FQGTGA. The CDR3 loop spans 15 amino acids. V lost 5 bases, J lost 7 bases, and 11 bases stayed unmatched. The CDR3 sequence: CASSPPTGGPNTQYF. CDR3 nucleotides: TGTGCCAGCAGCCCGCCAACGGGAGGGCCAAATACGCAGTATTTT. The full variable domain, completed using reference TRBV7-3 and TRBJ2-3, is GAGVSQTPSNKVTEKGKYVELRCDPISGHTALYWYRQSLGQGPEFLIYFQGTGAADDSGLPNDRFFAVRPEGSVSTLKIQRTERGDSAVYLCASSPPTGGPNTQYFGPGTRLTVL.

The V gene is TRBV6-5, the J gene TRBJ2-5; possibly TRBD1 for D (5 bases). V lost 0 bases to trimming and J lost 3 bases, with 8 bases between them. Germline assignment: CDR1 MNHEY and CDR2 SVGAGI. This CDR3 has 14 residues. In DNA, the CDR3 is TGTGCCAGCAGTTACTCGAACAGGAAAGAGACCCAGTACTTC. Its translation: CASSYSNRKETQYF.

The chain joins TRBV28 to TRBJ1-2, with 9 nucleotides matching TRBD1. Trimming removed 6 bases from V and 6 bases from J; junction bases left unmatched: 11. The CDR3 contains 15 residues. CDR1 is MDHEN, CDR2 SYDVKM, per germline. CDR3: CASSSPGQGGDGYTF. The CDR3 coding sequence is TGTGCCAGCAGCTCCCCGGGACAGGGTGGAGATGGCTACACCTTC.

This clone appeared once. The chain combines TRBV5-1 with TRBJ1-1; no definite D call. Trimming left V 4 bases short and J 11 bases short, with 18 bases between. The CDR3 contains 13 residues. CDR1 is SGHRS, CDR2 YFSETQ, per germline. The CDR3 DNA is TGCGCCAGCAGCCGAGGTTCCACAAGCGACGCTTTCTTT. Translating it yields CASSRGSTSDAFF.

V gene TRBV7-2 combines with J gene TRBJ1-5; no reliable D call. V was clipped by 3 bases and J by 7 bases, with 10 bases between them. The CDR3 extends over 13 amino acids. Germline-derived CDR1 and CDR2 are SGHTA and FQGNSA. As DNA, the CDR3 is TGTGCCAGCAGCTTTATCTTAGCACAGCCCCAGCATTTT. Encoded protein: CASSFILAQPQHF.

The chain uses TRBV28 and TRBJ2-1; 12 positions match TRBD2. This CDR3 region has 15 residues. The V segment lost 6 bases and the J segment 9 bases; nucleotides outside the gene matches: 9. From germline, CDR1 is MDHEN and CDR2 SYDVKM. The CDR3 sequence: CASSPWTSGKGEQFF. CDR3 sequence (DNA): TGTGCCAGCAGCCCTTGGACTAGCGGGAAGGGTGAGCAGTTCTTC.

The V call is TRBV28, the J call TRBJ1-1; 7 nucleotides line up with TRBD1. Trimming cost V 6 bases and J 0 bases; bases outside gene matches: 7. The germline V gene encodes CDR1 MDHEN and CDR2 SYDVKM. This CDR3 spans 15 amino acids. The DNA of the CDR3 is TGTGCCAGCAGAGCCCCAGGGGGTATGAACACTGAAGCTTTCTTT. It encodes CASRAPGGMNTEAFF.

The chain is built from TRBV18 and TRBJ2-3; perhaps TRBD1 as D (5 bases). Germline V gene lookup returns CDR1 KGHSH and CDR2 LQKENI. The ends were cut back, 4 bases at V and 1 base at J, with 18 bases in the middle. The CDR3 runs 17 residues. The CDR3 nucleotides are TGTGCCAGCTCACTCGATACTCAGGGCCTAGGCACAGATACGCAGTATTTT. Its protein product is CASSLDTQGLGTDTQYF.

The table lists this clone with a few counts. This chain uses TRBV5-5 with TRBJ2-1, with 9 bases identical to TRBD2. This CDR3 is 14 amino acids long. CDR1 is SGHKS and CDR2 is YYEKEE in the germline V gene (reference sequence). V lost 0 bases and J lost 8; bases outside the gene matches: 3. The CDR3 DNA reads TGTGCCAGCAGCTTGGTAGCGGGGGTGGATGAGCAGTTCTTC. Translating it yields CASSLVAGVDEQFF.

The chain has TRBV5-1 and TRBJ2-5, with 7 bases that match TRBD1. The germline V gene encodes CDR1 SGHRS and CDR2 YFSETQ. The trim removed 0 bases at V and 3 bases at J, leaving 2 bases unmatched. There are 14 residues in the CDR3. Here the CDR3 reads CASSLGDSEETQYF. The CDR3 DNA reads as TGCGCCAGCAGCTTGGGGGACAGCGAAGAGACCCAGTACTTC. Full variable domain (missing parts from reference TRBV5-1 and TRBJ2-5): KAGVTQTPRYLIKTRGQQVTLSCSPISGHRSVSWYQQTPGQGLQFLFEYFSETQRNKGNFPGRFSGRQFSNSRSEMNVSTLELGDSALYLCASSLGDSEETQYFGPGTRLLVL.

This clone appeared once. The chain has TRBV7-6 and TRBJ2-5, with 11 bases fitting TRBD2. This CDR3 comprises 17 residues. V trimming: 2 bases; J trimming: 5 bases; junction bases outside the gene matches: 10. Germline V gene data show CDR1 as SGHVS and CDR2 as FNYEAQ. In DNA form, the CDR3 reads TGTGCCAGCAGCTTAACAGCGACTAGCGGGAAGGGGGAGACCCAGTACTTC. Its translation: CASSLTATSGKGETQYF. Complete variable domain (other parts from reference TRBV7-6 and TRBJ2-5): GAGVSQSPRYKVTKRGQDVALRCDPISGHVSLYWYRQALGQGPEFLTYFNYEAQQDKSGLPNDRFSAERPEGSISTLTIQRTEQRDSAMYRCASSLTATSGKGETQYFGPGTRLLVL.

Here the CDR3 DNA reads TGTGCCAGCAGGGGACTAGCGGCTGACTACGAGCAGTACTTC. This encodes CASRGLAADYEQYF. V gene TRBV27 combines with J gene TRBJ2-7, with 11 positions matching TRBD2. The CDR3 spans 14 residues. The V gene end was trimmed by 6 bases and the J gene end by 3 bases; junction bases not matched to a gene: 4. Germline loops: CDR1 MNHEY, CDR2 SMNVEV (reference sequence).

V is TRBV10-3 and J is TRBJ2-2; 7 nucleotides line up with TRBD1. The V gene's germline CDR1 is ENHRY and CDR2 SYGVKD. The J segment lost 3 bases and the V segment lost 3 bases, leaving 7 bases of the junction unmatched. The length of the CDR3 is 16 residues. The DNA for the CDR3 is TGTGCCATCAGTGACGGCGGGCAGGGGGACACCGGGGAGCTGTTTTTT. Translated: CAISDGGQGDTGELFF.

This clone has more than one count but fewer than ten. The chain has TRBV19 and TRBJ1-6; 7 bases fit TRBD1. The CDR3 runs to 16 residues. Germline CDR1 is LNHDA and CDR2 is SQIVND (reference sequence). Trimming removed 6 bases from V and 3 bases from J; junction bases left unmatched: 8. Written as DNA, the CDR3 is TGTGCCAGTAGGCTTCGCGGACAGGTCTATAATTCACCCCTCCACTTT. Its translation is CASRLRGQVYNSPLHF.

The chain couples TRBV18 to TRBJ1-5; possible D gene TRBD1, 6 bases. V dropped 5 bases and J dropped 0 bases, with 8 bases sitting between them. This CDR3 has 14 residues. Germline V gene lookup returns CDR1 KGHSH and CDR2 LQKENI. CDR3 DNA sequence: TGTGCCAGCTCAGAACAGGGTAGCAATCAGCCCCAGCATTTT. Protein sequence: CASSEQGSNQPQHF. Full variable domain (missing parts from reference TRBV18 and TRBJ1-5): NAGVMQNPRHLVRRRGQEARLRCSPMKGHSHVYWYRQLPEEGLKFMVYLQKENIIDESGMPKERFSAEFPKEGPSILRIQQVVRGDSAAYFCASSEQGSNQPQHFGDGTRLSIL.

This chain links TRBV29-1 with TRBJ2-1; 9 bases map to TRBD2. Germline CDR1 is SQVTM and CDR2 is ANQGSEA. The CDR3 loop spans 16 amino acids. With V trimmed by 2 bases and J by 7 bases, 12 bases remained unmatched. DNA for the CDR3: TGCAGCGTTGAAACGAGACCAGCGGGAGGAGGTAATGAGCAGTTCTTC. Translating it yields CSVETRPAGGGNEQFF.

This sequence joins TRBV3-1 (or the pseudogene TRBV3-2) and TRBJ1-5; D not certain. V was clipped by 1 base and J by 9 bases, with 10 bases between them. The germline CDR1 and CDR2 sequences are LGHDT and YNNKEL (reference sequence). The CDR3 sequence is 13 residues long. The CDR3 loop reads CASSQAVEGPQHF. CDR3 in DNA: TGTGCCAGCAGCCAAGCCGTTGAGGGGCCCCAGCATTTT.

V is TRBV10-1 and J is TRBJ2-7; 11 nucleotides agree with TRBD1. CDR1 and CDR2 (germline): WNHNN, SYGVQD (reference sequence). This CDR3 contains 13 residues. The V gene end was trimmed by 6 bases and the J gene end by 6 bases; junction bases not matched to a gene: 4. CDR3 region: CASRAGTGGEQYF. The CDR3, as DNA: TGCGCCAGCAGGGCCGGGACAGGGGGCGAGCAGTACTTC.

The genes are TRBV5-4 and TRBJ2-3; 13 nucleotides agree with TRBD2. This CDR3 contains 19 residues. The junction had 9 bases not matched to a gene; V was cut back by 0 bases and J by 2 bases. The germline CDR1 and CDR2 sequences are SGHNT and YYREEE (reference sequence). The CDR3 DNA is TGTGCCAGCAGCTTGGGCTGGACTAGCGGGAGCCTCTCCACAGATACGCAGTATTTT. Amino acids: CASSLGWTSGSLSTDTQYF.

The rearrangement links TRBV27 to TRBJ2-1, with 7 bases that match TRBD1. Germline assignment: CDR1 MNHEY and CDR2 SMNVEV (reference sequence). J was trimmed by 5 bases and V by 1 base; bases with no gene match: 23. The length of the CDR3 is 21 residues. CDR3 amino acids: CASSLYPPDRSNPTLNNEQFF. CDR3 nucleotide sequence: TGTGCCAGCAGTTTATACCCTCCGGACAGGTCAAACCCAACCCTAAACAATGAGCAGTTCTTC.

This clone came up a few times. V and J are TRBV28 and TRBJ2-1; tentatively, D is TRBD2 (6 bases). Germline V gene lookup returns CDR1 MDHEN and CDR2 SYDVKM. There are 15 residues in the CDR3. Trimming left V 2 bases short and J 8 bases short, with 16 bases between. The CDR3 DNA reads TGTGCCAGCAGTTTAGTTTCGGGAGCGGTAGATGAGCAGTTCTTC. It specifies CASSLVSGAVDEQFF.

The chain uses TRBV11-3 and TRBJ2-7; no reliable D call. Deletions cut 4 bases from V and 6 bases from J, with 13 bases between. Per germline, CDR1 SGHNT and CDR2 YENEEA. There are 13 residues in the CDR3. The CDR3 loop reads CASSYGPNREQYF. The CDR3 DNA reads as TGTGCCAGCAGCTATGGGCCGAATCGCGAGCAGTACTTC.

The chain couples TRBV5-1 to TRBJ1-1; D unresolved. Germline CDR1 SGHRS, CDR2 YFSETQ. Trimming removed 0 bases from V and 0 bases from J, with 9 bases in between. This CDR3 contains 15 residues. As DNA, the CDR3 is TGCGCCAGCAGCTTGGGAAACAGTGTGAACACTGAAGCTTTCTTT. The encoded protein is CASSLGNSVNTEAFF.

This clone was found a few times. The chain is built from TRBV6-5 and TRBJ2-7; the match to TRBD1 covers 7 bases. Germline V gene lookup returns CDR1 MNHEY and CDR2 SVGAGI. This CDR3 is built from 13 residues. Trimming removed 7 bases from V and 5 bases from J; junction bases left unmatched: 8. The CDR3 spells CASNRDRVNEQYF. The CDR3 DNA is TGTGCCAGCAACCGGGACAGAGTTAACGAGCAGTACTTC.

J is TRBJ1-3 and V is TRBV24-1, with TRBD1 matching 7 bases. CDR1 and CDR2 from the germline V gene are KGHDR and SFDVKD. This CDR3 comprises 16 residues. V was pared by 2 bases and J by 4 bases, with 7 bases of the junction left unmatched. DNA for the CDR3: TGTGCCACCAGTGATTCAAGTACAGGGGCGGGAAACACCATATATTTT. Its translation is CATSDSSTGAGNTIYF.